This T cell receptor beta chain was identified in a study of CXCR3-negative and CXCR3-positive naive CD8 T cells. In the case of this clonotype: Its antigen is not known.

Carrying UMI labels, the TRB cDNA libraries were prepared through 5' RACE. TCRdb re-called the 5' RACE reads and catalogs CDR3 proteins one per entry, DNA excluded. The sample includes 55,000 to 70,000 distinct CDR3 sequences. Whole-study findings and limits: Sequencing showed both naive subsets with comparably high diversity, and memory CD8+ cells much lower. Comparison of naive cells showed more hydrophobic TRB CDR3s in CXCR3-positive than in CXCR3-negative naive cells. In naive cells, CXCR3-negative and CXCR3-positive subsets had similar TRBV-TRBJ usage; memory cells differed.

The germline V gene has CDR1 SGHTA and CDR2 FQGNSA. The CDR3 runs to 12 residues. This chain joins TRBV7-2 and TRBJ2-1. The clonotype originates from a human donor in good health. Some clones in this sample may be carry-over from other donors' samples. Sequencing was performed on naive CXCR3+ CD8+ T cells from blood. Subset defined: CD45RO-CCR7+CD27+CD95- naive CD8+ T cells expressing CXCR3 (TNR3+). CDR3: CASSFSYNEQFF.